The 16 T cell receptor beta chains in this list originate from one sample, sequenced in a study of tissue T cells after allogeneic stem cell transplantation. Only in-frame clones appear in the TCRdb table, and some are missing; sequencing was by immunoSEQ multiplex PCR. The table lists more than 7,500 clones, about 56% of them singletons. The sample was tissue from the jejunum, taken at autopsy. The receptors here all came from a female donor over 55 with lung cancer.

The chain carries TRBV27 and TRBJ2-3, with a tentative D call TRBD1 (6 bases). CDR3 size: 16 residues. Deletions cut 4 bases from V and 0 bases from J, with 14 bases between. Germline lookup yields CDR1 MNHEY and CDR2 SMNVEV (reference sequence). The CDR3: CASSSPTGTSTDTQYF. In DNA, the CDR3 is TGTGCCAGCAGTTCGCCGACAGGTACTAGCACAGATACGCAGTATTTT.

This chain connects TRBV5-1 to TRBJ2-7; D is ambiguous. This CDR3 contains 13 residues. CDR1 and CDR2 from the germline V gene are SGHRS and YFSETQ. The V end was cut by 1 base, the J end by 2 bases, with 7 bases between. Here the CDR3 DNA reads TGCGCCAGCAGCTTGTCGGACGCCTACGAGCAGTACTTC. This sequence encodes CASSLSDAYEQYF.

V is TRBV18 and J is TRBJ1-3; D remains ambiguous. CDR1 and CDR2 (germline): KGHSH, LQKENI. With 10 bases removed from V and 0 bases from J, the gap between germline ends came to 13 bases. This CDR3 is 14 amino acids long. CDR3: CAILEPSSGNTIYF. The CDR3 nucleotides are TGTGCCATTTTAGAGCCTAGCTCTGGAAACACCATATATTTT.

The gene calls are TRBV18 and TRBJ1-4, with D unresolved. The CDR3 is made up of 14 amino acids. V was clipped by 0 bases and J by 7 bases, with 9 bases between them. Germline V gene sequence: CDR1 KGHSH, CDR2 LQKENI. CDR3 loop: CASSPPEAFEKLFF. The CDR3 bases are TGTGCCAGCTCACCACCGGAGGCATTTGAAAAACTGTTTTTT.

The V and J genes are TRBV24-1 and TRBJ2-1; 10 bases line up with TRBD1. V lost 2 bases to trimming and J lost 10 bases; unmatched junction nucleotides: 16. The germline gives CDR1 KGHDR, CDR2 SFDVKD. The CDR3 covers 18 residues. This CDR3 reads CATSDSNPTDRGSREQFF. The CDR3 DNA is TGTGCCACCAGTGATTCGAACCCCACGGACAGGGGGAGTAGGGAGCAGTTCTTC.

This CDR3 reads CASSDGSGGTEAFF. CDR3 coding DNA: TGTGCCAGCTCAGATGGGTCAGGGGGCACTGAAGCTTTCTTT. V usage is TRBV18 and J usage is TRBJ1-1; 7 bases match TRBD1. The CDR3 sequence is 14 residues long. Germline values: CDR1 KGHSH, CDR2 LQKENI. Unmatched junction bases numbered 7, after V lost 5 bases and J lost 4 bases.

The V and J genes are TRBV19 and TRBJ1-2, with D tentatively TRBD1 (6 bases). The CDR3 has 15 residues. Per germline, CDR1 LNHDA and CDR2 SQIVND (reference sequence). With 4 bases removed from V and 4 bases from J, the gap between germline ends came to 16 bases. This CDR3 is CASSTSDSLIYGYTF. The CDR3 DNA reads TGTGCCAGTAGTACATCGGACAGTTTAATCTATGGCTACACCTTC.

The CDR3 DNA reads TGTGCCAGCAGCTCTGGACAGAACACTGAAGCTTTCTTT. It is translated as CASSSGQNTEAFF. V and J are TRBV7-3 and TRBJ1-1; possibly TRBD1 for D (5 bases). Germline values: CDR1 SGHTA, CDR2 FQGTGA. This CDR3 region has 13 residues. The V end was cut by 4 bases, the J end by 1 base, with 7 bases between.

The chain recombines TRBV15 with TRBJ1-2; possible D gene TRBD1, 6 bases. The CDR3 contains 18 residues. The V gene lost 0 bases and the J gene lost 4 bases, with 21 bases spanning the gap. The germline gives CDR1 LNHNV, CDR2 YYDKDF (reference sequence). CDR3 sequence: CATSRDRETGSKVYGYTF. CDR3 sequence (DNA): TGTGCCACCAGCAGAGATCGGGAAACAGGGTCTAAGGTCTATGGCTACACCTTC.

The chain recombines TRBV6-2 or TRBV6-3 with TRBJ2-7; weak D call: TRBD1 (5 bases). The V gene's germline CDR1 is MNHEY and CDR2 SVGEGT. V was pared by 2 bases and J by 6 bases, with 17 bases between. The CDR3 spans 15 residues. CDR3 amino acids: CASSYARTRPLEQYF. CDR3 nucleotides: TGTGCCAGCAGTTACGCTCGGACAAGGCCTCTCGAGCAGTACTTC.

The chain joins TRBV10-3 to TRBJ1-1; a weak D match, TRBD1 (5 bases). Germline-derived CDR1 and CDR2 are ENHRY and SYGVKD. Between the trimmed V and J ends, which lost 3 bases and 4 bases, there was a span of 12 bases. The CDR3 has 14 residues. In DNA, the CDR3 is TGTGCCATCAGTGAACCAGGGAGAGGCACTGAAGCTTTCTTT. Translated, it gives CAISEPGRGTEAFF.

The gene calls are TRBV3-1 (or the pseudogene TRBV3-2) and TRBJ1-4; 8 bases map to TRBD1. The V gene end was trimmed by 6 bases and the J gene end by 8 bases; junction bases not matched to a gene: 5. This CDR3 comprises 13 residues. Germline assignment: CDR1 LGHDT and CDR2 YNNKEL (reference sequence). The CDR3 region is CASRYRGGEKLFF. The DNA for the CDR3 is TGTGCCAGCAGGTACAGGGGGGGCGAAAAACTGTTTTTT.

This clone appeared a few times. The J gene is TRBJ1-1, the V gene TRBV20-1; D is undetermined. Trimming removed 3 bases at V and 3 bases at J, with 5 bases between. The CDR3 extends over 11 amino acids. Germline-derived CDR1 and CDR2 are DFQATT and SNEGSKA (reference sequence). The CDR3 loop reads CSASPYTEAFF. CDR3 DNA sequence: TGCAGTGCTAGCCCCTACACTGAAGCTTTCTTT.

The chain recombines TRBV4-1 with TRBJ2-7; D ambiguous. V was pared by 2 bases and J by 3 bases, with 14 bases between. From germline, CDR1 is MGHRA and CDR2 YSYEKL. The CDR3 is made up of 15 amino acids. Here the CDR3 reads CASSQLVSSFYEQYF. In DNA form, the CDR3 reads TGCGCCAGCAGCCAATTGGTTTCTTCGTTCTACGAGCAGTACTTC.

The table lists this clone with a few counts. The J gene is TRBJ2-3, the V gene TRBV9; D is unresolved. Germline CDR1 and CDR2: SGDLS and YYNGEE. This CDR3 has 16 amino acids. The V and J ends lost 3 bases and 2 bases respectively, with 16 bases between them. Here the CDR3 DNA reads TGTGCCAGCAGCGCCATTAATGAGGCATCCACAGATACGCAGTATTTT. It specifies CASSAINEASTDTQYF.

The genes are TRBV7-3 and TRBJ2-1, with D possibly being TRBD2 (6 bases). V gave up 3 bases and J gave up 5 bases, with 23 bases separating them. CDR1 and CDR2 (germline): SGHTA, FQGTGA. CDR3 length: 18 residues. CDR3 protein: CASSLRGSREIPNNEQFF. For the CDR3, the DNA is TGTGCCAGCAGCTTGAGGGGCTCGCGGGAAATCCCTAACAATGAGCAGTTCTTC.